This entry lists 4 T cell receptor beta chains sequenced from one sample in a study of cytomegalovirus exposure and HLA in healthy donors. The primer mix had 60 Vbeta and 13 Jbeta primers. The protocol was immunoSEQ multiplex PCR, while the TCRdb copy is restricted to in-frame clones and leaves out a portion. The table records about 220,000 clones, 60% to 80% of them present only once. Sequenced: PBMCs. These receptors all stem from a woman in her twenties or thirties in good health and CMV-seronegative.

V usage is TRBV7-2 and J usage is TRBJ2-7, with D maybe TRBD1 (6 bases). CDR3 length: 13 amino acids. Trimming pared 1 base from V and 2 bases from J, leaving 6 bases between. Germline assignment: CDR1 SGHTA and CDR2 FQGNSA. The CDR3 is CASSLDRAYEQYF. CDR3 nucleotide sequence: TGTGCCAGCAGCTTAGACAGGGCCTACGAGCAGTACTTC.

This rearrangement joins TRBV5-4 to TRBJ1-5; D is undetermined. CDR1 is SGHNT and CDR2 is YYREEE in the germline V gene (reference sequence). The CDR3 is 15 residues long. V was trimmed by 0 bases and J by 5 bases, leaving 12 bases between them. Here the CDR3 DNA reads TGTGCCAGCAGCTTGGGGGCAGATTACGATCAGCCCCAGCATTTT. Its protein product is CASSLGADYDQPQHF.

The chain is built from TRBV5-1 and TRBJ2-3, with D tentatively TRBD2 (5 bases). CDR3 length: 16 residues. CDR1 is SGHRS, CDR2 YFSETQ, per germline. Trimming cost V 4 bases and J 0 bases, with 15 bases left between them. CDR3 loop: CASSVNLAESTDTQYF. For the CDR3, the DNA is TGCGCCAGCAGCGTAAACCTAGCAGAGAGCACAGATACGCAGTATTTT.

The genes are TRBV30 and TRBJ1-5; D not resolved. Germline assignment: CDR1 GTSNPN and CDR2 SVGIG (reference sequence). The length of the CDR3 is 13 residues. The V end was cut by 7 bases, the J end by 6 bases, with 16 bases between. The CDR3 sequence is CAYATTVGQPQHF. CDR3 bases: TGTGCCTACGCGACCACAGTTGGTCAGCCCCAGCATTTT. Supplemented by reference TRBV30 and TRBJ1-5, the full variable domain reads SQTIHQWPATLVQPVGSPLSLECTVEGTSNPNLYWYRQAAGRGLQLLFYSVGIGQISSEVPQNLSASRPQDRQFILSSKKLLLSDSGFYLCAYATTVGQPQHFGDGTRLSIL.